Given below is one T cell receptor beta chain in context. It has no known antigen specificity. Base qualities were left out, and no much larger clone turns up one base away. From a lookup of the germline V gene (reference sequence), CDR1 and CDR2 are MNHEY and SMNVEV. The CDR3 holds 17 amino acids from the cysteine to the phenylalanine. Only the CDR3 DNA is retained, 51 bases long and in frame from the first base. The junction shows trimming of 5 bases on V and 0 bases on J, and the gene matches do not reach 10 bases of it. The cohort was made up of hundreds of healthy bone marrow donors. Cohort members were all nominally healthy when sampled, although unrecorded immune exposures were likely present. The donor tested CMV seropositive and was one of the 289 seropositive cohort members. Each donor provided a peripheral blood sample, and peripheral blood mononuclear cells were used for TCR beta sequencing. The Qiagen DNeasy Blood Extraction Kit was used to extract genomic DNA from the blood cell samples.

The sample is drawn from a study of cytomegalovirus exposure and HLA in healthy donors (dated by TCRdb to about 2017). Describing the broader study: An earlier analysis of roughly 500 of the donors reported over 250 Gb of sequence data and about 120 million unique TCR beta sequences obtained from approximately 180 million T cells. An early release that covered several hundred HLA-typed donors contained about 300 gigabases of sequencing data and around 80 million unique TCR sequences. Among the approximately 430 genotyped donors, around 81% belonged to the genetic ancestry cluster associated with self-reported Caucasian donors. The study aimed to test whether cataloging public T cell receptors could reveal signatures of past pathogen exposure. The T cell repertoires of 666 subjects were profiled by immunosequencing and related to cytomegalovirus serostatus. Along with the approximately 700-subject first cohort, a separate validation cohort of some 130 different subjects was used. To predict cytomegalovirus infection status, the study brought together high-throughput TCR immunosequencing, statistical association of individual TCRs with disease status, and machine learning. A later analysis re-analyzed previously published TCR beta repertoires from roughly 690 donors and added high-resolution HLA genotyping to study TCR occurrence patterns. In the later analysis, no new phenotypic data were used to find candidate immune exposures; instead, reliance was placed on TCR beta sequences and their occurrence across donors. An earlier analysis of some 600 of the donors applied high-throughput TCR beta sequencing to assess whether each TCR beta V gene segment acted as functional or pseudogenic. Donor age, sex, ethnicity and CMV serostatus were compiled alongside the repertoire data. A later genetic analysis took genome-wide SNP genotypes for about three fifths of the 666 donors and used that subset as a discovery cohort. Every discovery cohort repertoire had been produced on one sequencing platform. Both class I and class II loci were covered by HLA typing, at four-digit resolution. Typing coverage varied by locus: 629-630 donors for A, B, C, DRB1 and DQB1; roughly 510 for DQA1; over 600 for DPA1; more than 450 for DPB1. About five DR-DQ haplotypes were treated as single units for association and clustering because of strong linkage in the cohort. Among 300 to 500 genotyped donors of the cohort, an average of around 250,000 unique TCR beta nucleotide sequences was sequenced per donor, of which about 18% were non-productive. On the study overall, not on this receptor specifically: This cohort had only TCR beta chains sequenced, and the lack of alpha or paired-chain data limited which features could be detected. The classifier was reported to diagnose cytomegalovirus status with high specificity and sensitivity in both the original and validation cohorts. Correlated functional status among segregating V segments might be attributable to linkage disequilibrium, but an unknown experimental factor could not be ruled out. Specific HLA alleles were associated with 15,000 to 20,000 TCR beta sequences at a false discovery rate of 0.05 in a later analysis. While some public TCRs were present in many individuals, most TCR sequences turned up only very rarely across donors. In a later analysis, HLA-associated TCR beta chains were found to be more clonally expanded and to have lower generation probabilities than equally common non-associated chains. For the cohort, immune exposure information was limited to CMV serostatus. Three of the identified cytomegalovirus-associated TCR beta chains were confirmed in vitro to be specific for cytomegalovirus antigens. Because counts were too low, approximately 15 rarely observed V segments, including chromosome 9 orphons, were excluded from the earlier analysis of 587 of the donors. Some IMGT-functional V segments, including TRBV6-2 and TRBV6-3, could not be told apart with the 87-base-pair reads, so those segments were excluded. A further reported finding was that TCR beta sequences accurately predicted the HLA-A and HLA-B alleles for most subjects in the first cohort. A group of highly shared sequence variants was considered likely to be a technical artifact of the sequencing pipeline. In a later analysis, the rate of TCR association differed among HLA loci, with DRB1 alleles having the most associated TCRs and HLA-C alleles having the fewest. Sequencing depth was assumed to be roughly uniform across donors in the presence/absence analyses, though that assumption may not hold. HLA typing was unavailable for some donors at each locus, so association tests used only the typed subset. In a later genetic analysis, fewer N-insertions in productive TCRs were reported among donors in an Asian-associated ancestry cluster than the approximately 670-donor mean. The study gave a list of 150 to 200 TCR beta chains associated with cytomegalovirus. In a later analysis, most CMV-associated TCR beta chains were found to appear HLA-restricted, with HLA associations seemingly driven largely by CMV exposure. Several of the top co-occurrence clusters appeared to be linked to parvovirus B19, influenza, CMV and Epstein-Barr virus, according to a later analysis. V-gene and J-gene trimming of TCR beta chains was associated with a missense DCLRE1C variant in a later genetic analysis, and the association was replicated in an independent cohort. Assigning TCR associations to individual alleles was difficult when HLA alleles, especially DR and DQ, strongly co-occurred. It was suggested by the authors that the approach could potentially be generalized to other disease states and immunological phenotypes. In an earlier analysis of several hundred of the donors, most TCR beta V segments were observed in productive rearrangements about 90% or about 30% of the time, broadly matching IMGT annotations.

Library prep was done by the immunoSEQ multiplex PCR assay. For the multiplex PCR, a mixture combining 60 forward primers for TCR Vbeta segments and 13 reverse primers for TCR Jbeta segments was used. A multiplex PCR assay on genomic DNA amplified the CDR3 region of rearranged TCR beta genes. On the Illumina HiSeq System, the amplified TCR beta libraries were sequenced as 87-base-pair reads. The authors' analysis ran thus. A later analysis counted about 80 million unique TCR beta chains across the 600 to 850 repertoires, and roughly 9.9 million of these chains were shared by at least two donors. Raw reads were error-corrected and collapsed into unique sequences with a nearest-neighbor algorithm that merged closely related sequences to remove PCR and sequencing errors. V, D and J gene segments were assigned by aligning CDR3 sequences to IMGT reference sequences. Each retained sequence needed at least a six-nucleotide match to both a V gene segment and a J gene segment. A rearrangement was called productive if the CDR3 had no stop codons and remained in frame with V and J, and every other rearrangement was called non-productive. CDR3 was defined according to IMGT convention as the region running from the second conserved V-encoded cysteine to the conserved J-encoded phenylalanine. The earlier analysis of 550 to 650 of the donors excluded any sequence lacking an unambiguous match to a single V gene segment. In an earlier analysis of approximately 560 of the donors, a V segment was called functional when productive rearrangements were above 56.7%, and segregating when the standard deviation between donors exceeded 5%. A statistical classification framework was built for diagnosing cytomegalovirus status from the catalog of TCR beta chain sequences. In a later analysis, TCR nucleotide sequences were compared against IMGT/GENE-DB human TR gene sequences so that V and J genes could be assigned. The TCRdist pipeline was used in a later analysis to assign CDR3 sequences and most-parsimonious VDJ recombination scenarios. In a later analysis, each TCR beta chain was defined by its CDR3 amino acid sequence together with its V-gene family, and reads without a unique V-gene family were excluded. A later analysis removed several hundred highly shared, low-generation-probability nucleotide sequences to deal with suspected cross-contamination and a sequencing artifact. In a later analysis, a clonal expansion index for each public chain was calculated from normalized within-repertoire ranks of inferred template counts. A later analysis computed generation probabilities with a VDJ recombination model fitted to out-of-frame rearrangements, and checked the results against IGoR. Hypergeometric tests were used in a later analysis to score TCR-TCR, TCR-HLA and TCR-CMV co-occurrence, with a repertoire-size bias correction applied to the TCR pairs. To estimate false discovery rates, a later analysis permuted the HLA or CMV assignments 20 times. In a later analysis, co-occurring TCRs were grouped with DBSCAN, and TCRdist sequence similarity was added when clustering was performed within HLA-allele-positive subsets. For co-occurrence clustering, repertoires with fewer than 30,000 or more than 120,000 public chains were excluded, along with five repertoires with anomalous nucleotide sharing. This is the immuneACCESS table as TCRdb keeps it, with only in-frame sequences that have V and J called. A part of the clones is gone; compared with another copy, unresolved V genes explain less than half, and the rest is unexplained. D and trimming were read from the DNA, whereas the V and J calls and clone size are those reported in that table. The table for this sample lists under 110,000 clones; around 75% of them were counted only once. Approximately 2.6% of the sample goes to the ten largest clones.

The sequence is built from TRBV27 and TRBJ1-5, with 7 junctional bases fitting TRBD1. The sequencing input was PBMCs. The sequence was collected from a male donor in good health and CMV-seropositive. The CDR3 has the sequence CASSLAGTAYSNQPQHF. The DNA sequence is TGTGCCAGCAGTCTCGCCGGGACAGCCTATAGCAATCAGCCCCAGCATTTT.